These 31 T cell receptor beta chains were sequenced from one sample in a study of T cell responses to AZD1222 COVID-19 vaccine. Some clones are missing from TCRdb's copy, which holds only in-frame ones; the method was immunoSEQ multiplex PCR. The data hold 150,000 to 200,000 clones, with 90% observed a single time. Specimen: peripheral blood, collected on day 0 of AZD1222 vaccination. The receptors here all came from an adult in good health.

The chain joins TRBV5-1 to TRBJ2-3; TRBD1 matches at 8 bases. With 1 base clipped from V and 1 base from J, the junction kept 11 bases outside the gene matches. The CDR3 is made up of 18 amino acids. The germline V gene has CDR1 SGHRS and CDR2 YFSETQ. CDR3 loop: CASSLIPGGRPGTDTQYF. CDR3 bases: TGCGCCAGCAGCTTGATTCCAGGGGGCCGGCCGGGCACAGATACGCAGTATTTT.

The chain joins TRBV9 to TRBJ2-2; D may be TRBD1 or TRBD2 (5 bases each). V shed 0 bases and J shed 0 bases, with 9 bases lying between them. CDR3 length: 16 residues. Germline V gives CDR1 SGDLS, CDR2 YYNGEE. The CDR3 region is CASSVDGGSNTGELFF. The CDR3 coding sequence is TGTGCCAGCAGCGTAGATGGGGGTTCGAACACCGGGGAGCTGTTTTTT.

This clone was detected once. The chain joins TRBV6-5 to TRBJ1-5; no firm D call. This CDR3 has 13 residues. Trimming removed 0 bases at V and 11 bases at J, with 11 bases between. Germline V gives CDR1 MNHEY, CDR2 SVGAGI. The chain's CDR3 is CASSYSGGSAQHF. The CDR3 coding sequence is TGTGCCAGCAGTTACTCGGGTGGGTCGGCCCAGCATTTT.

The genes are TRBV6-5 and TRBJ2-7, with 10 positions matching TRBD1. Trimming at V came to 6 bases and at J to 12 bases, leaving 11 bases not matched to a gene. Germline V gene lookup returns CDR1 MNHEY and CDR2 SVGAGI. The CDR3 sequence is 13 residues long. CDR3 in DNA: TGTGCCAGCAGCACCGGGACAGGGGCCTTATGGTACTTC. Encoded protein: CASSTGTGALWYF.

The CDR3 loop is CASSQDPGLAVQQETQYF. CDR3 nucleotide sequence: TGTGCCAGCAGCCAAGACCCGGGACTAGCCGTACAGCAAGAGACCCAGTACTTC. V is TRBV5-6 and J is TRBJ2-5; 9 bases are a match to TRBD2. From germline, CDR1 is SGHDT and CDR2 YYEEEE. J was trimmed by 2 bases and V by 4 bases; bases with no gene match: 15. This CDR3 is 18 amino acids long.

The chain recombines TRBV13 with TRBJ2-7; D uncertain. The CDR3 runs 14 residues. The germline V gene has CDR1 PRHDT and CDR2 FYEKMQ (reference sequence). V was cut by 3 bases and J by 5 bases, with 14 bases left in between. The CDR3 DNA is TGTGCCAGCAGCTTTGGACGTACGCCGAACGAGCAGTACTTC. It is translated as CASSFGRTPNEQYF.

The chain has TRBV4-2 and TRBJ2-2, with 12 bases fitting TRBD1. The germline V gene has CDR1 LGHNA and CDR2 YNFKEQ. The CDR3 runs to 16 residues. Losses at the gene ends were 1 base for V and 5 bases for J; bases not matched to a gene: 2. The CDR3 spells CASSQGGQGATGELFF. CDR3 DNA: TGTGCCAGCAGCCAAGGGGGACAGGGGGCGACCGGGGAGCTGTTTTTT.

V is TRBV18 and J is TRBJ1-5; D is unresolved. The germline V gene has CDR1 KGHSH and CDR2 LQKENI. This CDR3 comprises 14 residues. With 2 bases removed from V and 0 bases from J, the gap between germline ends came to 5 bases. Here the CDR3 DNA reads TGTGCCAGCTCACCAGGTTATAGCAATCAGCCCCAGCATTTT. This codes for CASSPGYSNQPQHF.

V and J are TRBV7-6 and TRBJ1-1; possibly TRBD1 for D (6 bases). CDR3 length: 18 amino acids. Germline CDR1 reads SGHVS; CDR2 reads FNYEAQ. V dropped 1 base and J dropped 3 bases, with 21 bases sitting between them. This chain's CDR3 is CASSLGGSRGAGDTEAFF. The CDR3 nucleotides read TGTGCCAGCAGCTTAGGTGGGTCAAGGGGGGCCGGGGACACTGAAGCTTTCTTT.

The rearrangement joins TRBV7-8 to TRBJ1-5; 7 bases line up with TRBD1. Germline values: CDR1 SGHVS, CDR2 FQNEAQ. Trimming at V came to 6 bases and at J to 1 base, leaving 9 bases not matched to a gene. There are 16 residues in the CDR3. CDR3: CASRWGRGGSNQPQHF. CDR3 DNA sequence: TGTGCCAGCAGATGGGGCAGGGGGGGGAGCAATCAGCCCCAGCATTTT.

This rearrangement joins TRBV5-1 to TRBJ2-3; no definite D call. The V and J ends lost 4 bases and 2 bases respectively, with 5 bases between them. CDR1 is SGHRS, CDR2 YFSETQ, per germline. This CDR3 region has 12 residues. In nucleotides, the CDR3 is TGCGCCAGCAGCGCCCTCACAGATACGCAGTATTTT. This codes for CASSALTDTQYF. Together with reference TRBV5-1 and TRBJ2-3, the CDR3 gives the full variable domain: KAGVTQTPRYLIKTRGQQVTLSCSPISGHRSVSWYQQTPGQGLQFLFEYFSETQRNKGNFPGRFSGRQFSNSRSEMNVSTLELGDSALYLCASSALTDTQYFGPGTRLTVL.

J is TRBJ1-1 and V is TRBV19; weak D call: TRBD1 (5 bases). The CDR3 length is 15 residues. Germline loops: CDR1 LNHDA, CDR2 SQIVND (reference sequence). V lost 7 bases, J lost 1 base, and 16 bases lay in between. DNA for the CDR3: TGTGCCAGTACTGGACGGGGACGGCAGAACACTGAAGCTTTCTTT. It specifies CASTGRGRQNTEAFF.

The chain carries TRBV25-1 and TRBJ1-2; no clear D. Germline values: CDR1 MGHDK, CDR2 SYGVNS. Trimming removed 2 bases at V and 7 bases at J, with 11 bases between. This CDR3 has 13 amino acids. CDR3 nucleotides: TGTGCCAGCAGTGAAGGGTGGGAGCTTGGCTACACCTTC. Its protein product is CASSEGWELGYTF.

The chain uses TRBV4-2 and TRBJ1-1; D not certain. Deletions cut 1 base from V and 4 bases from J, with 1 base between. This CDR3 is 11 amino acids long. The germline V gene has CDR1 LGHNA and CDR2 YNFKEQ. The CDR3 is CASSQGTEAFF. CDR3 in DNA: TGTGCCAGCAGCCAAGGCACTGAAGCTTTCTTT.

V and J are TRBV3-1 (or the pseudogene TRBV3-2) and TRBJ1-2; D is perhaps TRBD1 (5 bases). The V end lost 1 base, the J end lost 2 bases, and 5 bases lay between the germline ends. Germline-derived CDR1 and CDR2 are LGHDT and YNNKEL (reference sequence). The CDR3 loop spans 13 amino acids. CDR3 sequence: CASSQGTNYGYTF. The CDR3, as DNA: TGTGCCAGCAGCCAAGGGACAAACTATGGCTACACCTTC.

The chain is built from TRBV7-3 and TRBJ1-1, with D tentatively TRBD1 (6 bases). The CDR3 consists of 14 residues. V shed 7 bases and J shed 4 bases, with 16 bases lying between them. CDR1 SGHTA and CDR2 FQGTGA come from the germline V gene. This CDR3 reads CASKEDSGATEAFF. The DNA of the CDR3 is TGTGCCAGCAAAGAAGATTCAGGGGCCACTGAAGCTTTCTTT.

The chain combines TRBV3-1 (or the pseudogene TRBV3-2) with TRBJ2-2, with 8 nucleotides matching TRBD2. Per the germline V gene, CDR1 is LGHDT and CDR2 is YNNKEL (reference sequence). The CDR3 is 15 amino acids. Trimming removed 8 bases from V and 5 bases from J; junction bases left unmatched: 10. The CDR3 region has the DNA TGTGCCAGCTCTCCGCACGGGGGGGCGACCGGGGAGCTGTTTTTT. Protein sequence: CASSPHGGATGELFF.

This clone is a singleton in its sample. CDR3 nucleotides: TGTGCCACCAGTGACTCAACTCCTGAAACAGATACGCAGTATTTT. Translation: CATSDSTPETDTQYF. The V call is TRBV24-1, the J call TRBJ2-3; no reliable D call. Germline loops: CDR1 KGHDR, CDR2 SFDVKD. Trimming left V 4 bases short and J 3 bases short, with 13 bases between. This CDR3 contains 15 residues.

The chain uses TRBV18 and TRBJ1-1; D ambiguous. This CDR3 is 13 amino acids long. V was shortened by 8 bases and J by 2 bases, with 12 bases between the two germline ends. Germline CDR1 and CDR2: KGHSH and LQKENI. Here the CDR3 reads CASAREGNTEAFF. The CDR3 bases are TGTGCCAGCGCCCGGGAAGGTAACACTGAAGCTTTCTTT.

The chain carries TRBV12-3 or TRBV12-4 and TRBJ1-2, with D possibly being TRBD1 (6 bases). This CDR3 is built from 13 residues. Trimming stripped 2 bases from V and 4 bases from J, with 8 bases between. CDR3 nucleotides: TGTGCCAGCAGTTTACCAGGGGCCTATGGCTACACCTTC. Protein: CASSLPGAYGYTF.

The V and J genes are TRBV4-2 and TRBJ2-1, with D perhaps given as TRBD1 or TRBD2 (6 bases each). Trimming took 3 bases from V and 7 from J, leaving 13 bases between them. Germline lookup yields CDR1 LGHNA and CDR2 YNFKEQ. The length of the CDR3 is 14 residues. CDR3 bases: TGTGCCAGCAGCCACTCCGGGGGACATAATGAGCAGTTCTTC. Translated: CASSHSGGHNEQFF.

The CDR3: CSVIRDRGASEQYF. The CDR3 DNA reads as TGCAGCGTTATCCGGGACAGGGGGGCCTCCGAGCAGTACTTC. The V call is TRBV29-1, the J call TRBJ2-7, with 11 nucleotides matching TRBD1. This CDR3 region has 14 residues. V lost 5 bases and J lost 6; bases outside the gene matches: 9. Germline CDR1 reads SQVTM; CDR2 reads ANQGSEA.

The chain has TRBV6-2 or TRBV6-3 and TRBJ1-5, with D unclear. CDR3 size: 12 residues. V lost 2 bases, J lost 5 bases, and 4 bases lay in between. CDR1 is MNHEY and CDR2 is SVGEGT in the germline V gene. The CDR3 loop is CASSYGDQPQHF. For the CDR3, the DNA is TGTGCCAGCAGTTACGGAGATCAGCCCCAGCATTTT.

The chain uses TRBV9 and TRBJ2-2; TRBD2 aligns across 7 bases. The CDR3 runs 14 residues. Germline V gene sequence: CDR1 SGDLS, CDR2 YYNGEE. V lost 2 bases, J lost 7 bases, and 5 bases stayed unmatched. This chain's CDR3 is CASSVRLADGELFF. The CDR3 DNA is TGTGCCAGCAGCGTCCGACTAGCTGACGGGGAGCTGTTTTTT.

V and J are TRBV4-2 and TRBJ1-2; D remains unclear. The ends were cut back, 0 bases at V and 5 bases at J, with 16 bases in the middle. CDR1 and CDR2 from the germline V gene are LGHNA and YNFKEQ. This CDR3 contains 16 residues. Here the CDR3 reads CASSQDPANAEYGYTF. CDR3 DNA sequence: TGTGCCAGCAGCCAAGATCCGGCCAACGCGGAGTATGGCTACACCTTC.

J is TRBJ2-7 and V is TRBV19, with 8 bases fitting TRBD1. There are 15 residues in the CDR3. Germline assignment: CDR1 LNHDA and CDR2 SQIVND (reference sequence). The trim removed 1 base at V and 2 bases at J, leaving 4 bases unmatched. CDR3 coding DNA: TGTGCCAGTAGTATAGGCATGGGACAGGCCTACGAGCAGTACTTC. It encodes CASSIGMGQAYEQYF.

The chain combines TRBV2 with TRBJ2-1; TRBD2 matches 7 bases. After removal of 5 bases from V and 6 bases from J, the junction contained 16 bases not matched to a gene. CDR3 length: 17 amino acids. CDR1 SNHLY and CDR2 FYNNEI come from the germline V gene. This CDR3 is CASSLVAETSLGNEQFF. The CDR3 nucleotides read TGTGCCAGCAGTTTGGTCGCCGAGACTAGCCTGGGCAATGAGCAGTTCTTC.

The J gene is TRBJ2-2, the V gene TRBV4-3, with D uncertain. The length of the CDR3 is 12 residues. The V end was cut by 3 bases, the J end by 7 bases, with 6 bases between. The germline V gene has CDR1 LGHNA and CDR2 YSLEER. The CDR3 loop reads CASSQQDGELFF. For the CDR3, the DNA is TGCGCCAGCAGCCAGCAGGACGGGGAGCTGTTTTTT.

The chain employs TRBV6-1 and TRBJ1-3; D is unclear. The germline V gene has CDR1 MNHNS and CDR2 SASEGT. CDR3 size: 13 residues. The V gene lost 3 bases and the J gene lost 2 bases, with 5 bases spanning the gap. This CDR3 is CASSDEAGNTIYF. The CDR3 DNA sequence: TGTGCCAGCAGTGATGAGGCTGGAAACACCATATATTTT.

This chain connects TRBV6-5 to TRBJ2-1; D possibly uses TRBD1 or TRBD2 (6 bases each). V lost 6 bases, J lost 12 bases, and 18 bases lay in between. The germline gives CDR1 MNHEY, CDR2 SVGAGI. The CDR3 covers 13 residues. CDR3 amino acids: CASSLPGARGQFF. The CDR3 bases are TGTGCCAGCAGCCTTCCAGGGGCGCGGGGGCAGTTCTTC.

This chain uses TRBV7-8 with TRBJ2-3; TRBD1 agrees at 8 bases. V shed 4 bases, J shed 2 bases, and the junction held 5 bases outside the gene matches. Germline V gene sequence: CDR1 SGHVS, CDR2 FQNEAQ. The CDR3 runs to 15 residues. The CDR3 spells CASSSTQGATDTQYF. As DNA, the CDR3 is TGTGCCAGCAGCTCAACCCAGGGGGCCACAGATACGCAGTATTTT.